A single sample is the source of the 9 T cell receptor beta chains below, sequenced in a study of beta chain features in type 1 diabetes. Their cognate antigens are unknown. The isolated RNA, all of it, was reverse transcribed, so expressed TCRB transcripts were what got sequenced. The assay was immunoSEQ multiplex PCR, and TCRdb's table has in-frame clones only and misses some. The sample carries approximately 170,000 clones, roughly 65% recorded once. Study-wide results and limits: TCRB CDR3s from Type 1 diabetes patients were moderately but significantly shorter in all four CD4+ subsets.

The sequencing input was naive CD4+ T cells from blood. Receptors were obtained from a man younger than 45 with type 1 diabetes.

V usage is TRBV11-2 and J usage is TRBJ2-5; D is undetermined. CDR1 and CDR2 from the germline V gene are SGHAT and FQNNGV. Trimming shortened V by 3 bases and J by 3 bases, and 8 bases separated the two germline ends. This CDR3 is 13 amino acids long. This CDR3 is CASSFGTKETQYF. CDR3 in DNA: TGTGCCAGCAGCTTCGGCACCAAAGAGACCCAGTACTTC.

The V gene is TRBV7-9, the J gene TRBJ2-7; 8 nucleotides agree with TRBD2. The V gene's germline CDR1 is SEHNR and CDR2 FQNEAQ (reference sequence). J was trimmed by 2 bases and V by 5 bases; bases with no gene match: 5. The CDR3 is 14 amino acids. CDR3 DNA: TGTGCCAGCAGCCGCAGCGGGAGCACCTACGAGCAGTACTTC. This translates into CASSRSGSTYEQYF.

The chain couples TRBV10-3 to TRBJ2-2; D is ambiguous. Between the trimmed V and J ends, which lost 7 bases and 5 bases, there was a span of 14 bases. Per the germline V gene, CDR1 is ENHRY and CDR2 is SYGVKD. CDR3 size: 14 residues. The CDR3 DNA reads TGTGCCATCAATCTGGACGGCTCTACCGGGGAGCTGTTTTTT. Its translation is CAINLDGSTGELFF.

The rearrangement uses TRBV15 and TRBJ2-4, with TRBD1 identical over 9 bases. This CDR3 has 16 amino acids. Germline values: CDR1 LNHNV, CDR2 YYDKDF (reference sequence). J was trimmed by 1 base and V by 2 bases; bases with no gene match: 3. CDR3 protein: CATSRTGGYAKNIQYF. The CDR3, as DNA: TGTGCCACCAGCAGAACAGGGGGCTATGCCAAAAACATTCAGTACTTC.

This clone was seen a few times. The rearrangement joins TRBV7-2 to TRBJ2-5, with D possibly called TRBD1 or TRBD2 (5 bases each). The CDR3 sequence is 15 residues long. Germline CDR1 and CDR2: SGHTA and FQGNSA. The ends were cut back, 4 bases at V and 2 bases at J, with 14 bases in the middle. CDR3 residues: CASSSTRGPQETQYF. In nucleotides, the CDR3 is TGTGCCAGCAGCTCCACCCGGGGACCTCAAGAGACCCAGTACTTC.

This clone was found a few times. The chain uses TRBV29-1 and TRBJ1-2; D gene unclear. Per the germline V gene, CDR1 is SQVTM and CDR2 is ANQGSEA. This CDR3 spans 11 amino acids. Trimming cost V 7 bases and J 2 bases, with 8 bases left between them. The CDR3 reads CSAKLNYGYTF. The CDR3 bases are TGCAGCGCGAAATTAAACTATGGCTACACCTTC.

This clone was observed a handful of times. The V call is TRBV28, the J call TRBJ2-7; TRBD1 or TRBD2 may be the D gene (5 bases each). This CDR3 has 14 amino acids. V shed 5 bases and J shed 3 bases, with 14 bases lying between them. Germline V gives CDR1 MDHEN, CDR2 SYDVKM. CDR3 loop: CASSPAGTGYEQYF. The CDR3 nucleotides are TGTGCCAGCAGTCCAGCAGGGACCGGCTACGAGCAGTACTTC.

This clone has a handful of counts. V usage is TRBV29-1 and J usage is TRBJ2-4; no clear D gene. V was shortened by 4 bases and J by 6 bases, with 13 bases between the two germline ends. Germline values: CDR1 SQVTM, CDR2 ANQGSEA. This CDR3 has 13 amino acids. The CDR3 region is CSVGEGYTNIQYF. The DNA of the CDR3 is TGCAGCGTTGGCGAAGGTTATACAAACATTCAGTACTTC.

Here the CDR3 DNA reads TGTGCCAGCAGTGGGGGGGACAATCAGCCCCAGCATTTT. Residues: CASSGGDNQPQHF. The chain couples TRBV2 to TRBJ1-5; D might be TRBD1 (5 bases). Germline values: CDR1 SNHLY, CDR2 FYNNEI. V was trimmed by 4 bases and J by 3 bases, leaving 7 bases between them. CDR3 length: 13 amino acids. The entire variable domain, with the rest obtained from reference TRBV2 and TRBJ1-5, is as follows: EPEVTQTPSHQVTQMGQEVILRCVPISNHLYFYWYRQILGQKVEFLVSFYNNEISEKSEIFDDQFSVERPDGSNFTLKIRSTKLEDSAMYFCASSGGDNQPQHFGDGTRLSIL.